These 26 T cell receptor beta chains came from one sample sequenced in a study of cytomegalovirus exposure and HLA in healthy donors. The study ran its PCR with 60 Vbeta and 13 Jbeta primers. The protocol was immunoSEQ multiplex PCR, while the TCRdb copy is restricted to in-frame clones and leaves out a portion. The sample carries more than 150,000 clones, 78% recorded once. Material for sequencing was PBMCs. The receptors originated from a woman aged 25-40 years in good health and CMV-seropositive.

CDR3: CASSSGFRGYTF. The DNA for the CDR3 is TGTGCCAGTAGTTCAGGGTTTCGTGGCTACACCTTC. The chain employs TRBV19 and TRBJ1-2; perhaps TRBD1 as D (5 bases). Trimming stripped 5 bases from V and 7 bases from J, with 11 bases between. The CDR3 has 12 amino acids. Germline CDR1 is LNHDA and CDR2 is SQIVND (reference sequence).

This clone was seen a single time. The rearrangement links TRBV6-5 to TRBJ2-7, with 7 bases matching TRBD1. J gave up 5 bases and V 8 bases, and 9 bases lay outside the gene matches. Germline CDR1 MNHEY, CDR2 SVGAGI. This CDR3 spans 13 amino acids. CDR3: CASGTAGGHEQYF. In DNA, the CDR3 is TGTGCCAGCGGGACGGCAGGGGGACACGAGCAGTACTTC.

This chain joins TRBV9 and TRBJ2-1; possible D gene TRBD2, 5 bases. Trimming took off 0 bases at V and 10 bases at J, with 11 bases between the two ends. The length of the CDR3 is 13 residues. Germline V CDR1 and CDR2: SGDLS, YYNGEE. CDR3 residues: CASSVGETREQFF. CDR3 DNA: TGTGCCAGCAGCGTAGGGGAGACACGAGAGCAGTTCTTC.

The genes are TRBV25-1 and TRBJ2-7; the match to TRBD2 covers 10 bases. The length of the CDR3 is 15 residues. V shed 3 bases, J shed 3 bases, and the junction held 5 bases outside the gene matches. Germline lookup yields CDR1 MGHDK and CDR2 SYGVNS. In DNA form, the CDR3 reads TGTGCCAGCAGTGACCCGGGACTAGCGCTCTACGAGCAGTACTTC. Translation: CASSDPGLALYEQYF.

This chain joins TRBV27 and TRBJ2-3; tentative D call: TRBD2 (7 bases). The germline V gene encodes CDR1 MNHEY and CDR2 SMNVEV (reference sequence). The CDR3 runs 15 residues. V was pared by 5 bases and J by 4 bases, with 16 bases between. CDR3 nucleotides: TGTGCCAGCAGTCCACGAGGGGGGGGCGCAGATACGCAGTATTTT. Its translation is CASSPRGGGADTQYF.

The chain employs TRBV6-6 and TRBJ2-2, with D unclear. The CDR3 loop spans 16 amino acids. Germline V gene sequence: CDR1 MNHNY, CDR2 SVGAGI (reference sequence). Trimming left V 0 bases short and J 6 bases short, with 14 bases between. CDR3 DNA sequence: TGTGCCAGCAGTTACTCTAGCTATACCCAGCCCGGGGAGCTGTTTTTT. It codes for CASSYSSYTQPGELFF.

The V gene is TRBV5-5, the J gene TRBJ1-5, with TRBD1 as a possible D gene (5 bases). Trimming took off 4 bases at V and 9 bases at J, with 14 bases between the two ends. This CDR3 contains 13 residues. Germline CDR1 is SGHKS and CDR2 is YYEKEE (reference sequence). CDR3 DNA: TGTGCCAGCAGCCAGGGCCCCCTATCGCCCCAGCATTTT. Its translation: CASSQGPLSPQHF.

The chain couples TRBV14 to TRBJ2-5, with D hard to call. This CDR3 has 13 amino acids. The V gene lost 2 bases and the J gene lost 5 bases, with 9 bases spanning the gap. Germline CDR1 and CDR2: SGHDN and FVKESK. The CDR3 bases are TGTGCCAGCAGCCAACAGGTTCGGGAGACCCAGTACTTC. The encoded protein is CASSQQVRETQYF.

This chain uses TRBV11-3 with TRBJ2-7; TRBD1 matches at 8 bases. Trimming at V came to 3 bases and at J to 7 bases, leaving 5 bases not matched to a gene. In germline, CDR1 is SGHNT, CDR2 YENEEA. CDR3 size: 13 residues. The CDR3 here is CASSFDTGGEQYF. The CDR3, as DNA: TGTGCCAGCAGCTTTGATACAGGGGGTGAGCAGTACTTC.

The CDR3 coding sequence is TGTGCTAGTGCTTCACAGGGATGGGACACCCAGTACTTC. Protein: CASASQGWDTQYF. V and J are TRBV12-5 and TRBJ2-5; possibly TRBD1 for D (6 bases). The germline V gene encodes CDR1 LGHNT and CDR2 FRNRAP. The CDR3 contains 13 residues. The V end was cut by 7 bases, the J end by 8 bases, with 17 bases between.

The chain joins TRBV7-3 to TRBJ1-1; possibly TRBD1 for D (6 bases). V shed 2 bases and J shed 0 bases, with 7 bases lying between them. Germline V lookup: CDR1 SGHTA, CDR2 FQGTGA. The CDR3 covers 14 residues. In DNA, the CDR3 is TGTGCCAGCAGCTTACAGGGGTTGAACACTGAAGCTTTCTTT. It specifies CASSLQGLNTEAFF.

V gene TRBV5-4 combines with J gene TRBJ2-6; 7 bases map to TRBD1. The CDR3 loop spans 18 amino acids. After removal of 3 bases from V and 0 bases from J, the junction contained 9 bases not matched to a gene. From germline, CDR1 is SGHNT and CDR2 YYREEE (reference sequence). The CDR3 is CASSSWDSVLSGANVLTF. The CDR3 DNA is TGTGCCAGCAGCTCCTGGGACAGTGTTCTCTCTGGGGCCAACGTCCTGACTTTC.

The chain couples TRBV7-9 to TRBJ2-1; TRBD1 agrees at 7 bases. The germline CDR1 and CDR2 sequences are SEHNR and FQNEAQ (reference sequence). The CDR3 is 12 residues long. Trimming removed 8 bases from V and 7 bases from J; junction bases left unmatched: 5. The CDR3 loop is CASLGQENEQFF. In DNA form, the CDR3 reads TGTGCCAGCTTAGGACAGGAGAATGAGCAGTTCTTC.

The chain employs TRBV10-3 and TRBJ2-7, with D maybe TRBD2 (6 bases). The CDR3 is made up of 16 amino acids. V lost 0 bases, J lost 2 bases, and 14 bases lay in between. Germline-derived CDR1 and CDR2 are ENHRY and SYGVKD. CDR3 DNA: TGTGCCATCAGTGAGTCGACGGGGGTTTTTGCCTACGAGCAGTACTTC. Residues: CAISESTGVFAYEQYF.

This sequence joins TRBV6-1 and TRBJ1-2; perhaps TRBD1 as D (5 bases). The CDR3 covers 13 residues. Germline-derived CDR1 and CDR2 are MNHNS and SASEGT. Trimming stripped 6 bases from V and 2 bases from J, with 10 bases between. The CDR3, as DNA: TGTGCCAGCAGGGGAACAGGAAACTATGGCTACACCTTC. Amino acid sequence: CASRGTGNYGYTF.

This clone has just a few counts. The genes are TRBV25-1 and TRBJ1-4, with 9 bases fitting TRBD1. The CDR3 runs 15 residues. Losses at the gene ends were 0 bases for V and 7 bases for J; bases not matched to a gene: 3. CDR1 and CDR2 (germline): MGHDK, SYGVNS. DNA of the CDR3: TGTGCCAGCAGTGAATATGGGACAGGGTTTGAAAAACTGTTTTTT. This translates into CASSEYGTGFEKLFF.

This clone was counted only a few times. The genes are TRBV5-6 and TRBJ2-1; D may be TRBD2 (5 bases). Germline CDR1 SGHDT, CDR2 YYEEEE. Trimming left V 3 bases short and J 0 bases short, with 7 bases between. CDR3 length: 14 amino acids. The CDR3 nucleotides read TGTGCCAGCAGCTGGGAGTTCTCCTACAATGAGCAGTTCTTC. The encoded protein is CASSWEFSYNEQFF.

This chain joins TRBV7-9 and TRBJ1-4; TRBD1 matches at 9 bases. The length of the CDR3 is 16 residues. The V gene end was trimmed by 7 bases and the J gene end by 7 bases; junction bases not matched to a gene: 13. The germline gives CDR1 SEHNR, CDR2 FQNEAQ (reference sequence). The CDR3 DNA sequence: TGTGCCAGCACTCTAGGGACAGGGTTAATGACTGAAAAACTGTTTTTT. Translated, it gives CASTLGTGLMTEKLFF.

The chain couples TRBV4-3 to TRBJ1-1, with 7 bases that match TRBD1. The CDR3 consists of 14 residues. Unmatched junction bases numbered 4, after V lost 2 bases and J lost 4 bases. The germline CDR1 and CDR2 sequences are LGHNA and YSLEER. CDR3 in amino acids: CASSQTGVSTEAFF. In nucleotides, the CDR3 is TGCGCCAGCAGCCAAACAGGGGTCTCCACTGAAGCTTTCTTT.

The V call is TRBV19, the J call TRBJ1-1; TRBD1 is a possible D gene (5 bases). V lost 2 bases, J lost 1 base, and 11 bases lay in between. From germline, CDR1 is LNHDA and CDR2 SQIVND (reference sequence). CDR3 length: 15 residues. The CDR3 nucleotides read TGTGCCAGTAGTATAATGTCAACAGGGAACACTGAAGCTTTCTTT. Amino acids: CASSIMSTGNTEAFF.

The V and J genes are TRBV10-3 and TRBJ1-1; tentatively, D is TRBD1 (6 bases). V was cut by 4 bases and J by 6 bases, with 12 bases left in between. CDR3 length equals 13 residues. Germline loops: CDR1 ENHRY, CDR2 SYGVKD. CDR3 sequence (DNA): TGTGCCATCAGTGGGGCCAGGGGTGCTGAAGCTTTCTTT. It specifies CAISGARGAEAFF.

The rearrangement joins TRBV19 to TRBJ1-2; TRBD1 might be the D (5 bases). The V end was cut by 5 bases, the J end by 4 bases, with 20 bases between. The CDR3 covers 16 residues. Germline CDR1 is LNHDA and CDR2 is SQIVND (reference sequence). CDR3 amino acids: CASSAIGGRAIYGYTF. DNA of the CDR3: TGTGCCAGTAGTGCTATCGGGGGAAGAGCTATCTATGGCTACACCTTC. The whole variable domain, remainder taken from reference TRBV19 and TRBJ1-2, is DGGITQSPKYLFRKEGQNVTLSCEQNLNHDAMYWYRQDPGQGLRLIYYSQIVNDFQKGDIAEGYSVSREKKESFPLTVTSAQKNPTAFYLCASSAIGGRAIYGYTFGSGTRLTVV.

V and J are TRBV7-2 and TRBJ1-2; the D gene is possibly TRBD1 (6 bases). V lost 5 bases and J 7 bases, leaving 11 bases between the germline ends. The CDR3 is 12 amino acids. The germline CDR1 and CDR2 sequences are SGHTA and FQGNSA. The CDR3 coding sequence is TGTGCCAGCAGCCTTAACAGGGCTGGCTACACCTTC. This sequence encodes CASSLNRAGYTF.

CDR3 sequence reads: CASSFRNTEAFF. The CDR3 region has the DNA TGTGCCAGCAGCTTCAGGAACACTGAAGCTTTCTTT. V usage is TRBV7-8 and J usage is TRBJ1-1; D is uncertain. V lost 3 bases and J 1 base, leaving 3 bases between the germline ends. Germline V gene sequence: CDR1 SGHVS, CDR2 FQNEAQ. This CDR3 region has 12 residues.

V is TRBV4-2 and J is TRBJ1-4; maybe TRBD1 (5 bases). The CDR3 is made up of 15 amino acids. CDR1 and CDR2 (germline): LGHNA, YNFKEQ. The V end was cut by 0 bases, the J end by 8 bases, with 13 bases between. CDR3 residues: CASSQDVGAREKLFF. The CDR3, as DNA: TGTGCCAGCAGCCAAGATGTAGGGGCGAGGGAAAAACTGTTTTTT.

The chain couples TRBV6-5 to TRBJ2-1, with D possibly being TRBD1 (7 bases). Trimming cost V 2 bases and J 7 bases, with 15 bases left between them. This CDR3 region has 15 residues. Germline V gene data show CDR1 as MNHEY and CDR2 as SVGAGI. CDR3 residues: CASSYARGVLNEQFF. In nucleotides, the CDR3 is TGTGCCAGCAGTTACGCCAGGGGGGTCTTGAATGAGCAGTTCTTC.